The 17 T cell receptor beta chains below were found in one sample sequenced in a study of T cell responses to AZD1222 COVID-19 vaccine. The repertoire was sequenced with immunoSEQ multiplex PCR; TCRdb's copy has only in-frame clones and lacks some. The sample lists more than 70,000 clones, roughly 88% seen once, with around 15% in the top ten. The sample was peripheral blood, taken on day 0 of AZD1222 vaccination. The receptors shown here come from an adult in good health.

The CDR3 DNA reads TGTGCCAGCAGCCGGACATCTTTCAATGAAAAACTGTTTTTT. Translation: CASSRTSFNEKLFF. The chain couples TRBV7-2 to TRBJ1-4; D might be TRBD1 (5 bases). CDR1 and CDR2 from the germline V gene are SGHTA and FQGNSA. Deletions cut 5 bases from V and 5 bases from J, with 12 bases between. CDR3 length: 14 amino acids.

The chain joins TRBV27 to TRBJ1-4; the match to TRBD1 covers 9 bases. V shed 6 bases, J shed 8 bases, and the junction held 10 bases outside the gene matches. Germline-derived CDR1 and CDR2 are MNHEY and SMNVEV (reference sequence). CDR3 size: 15 residues. This CDR3 is CASRTTGTGNEKLFF. In DNA form, the CDR3 reads TGTGCCAGCAGGACAACCGGGACAGGGAACGAAAAACTGTTTTTT.

Only a few counts were recorded for this clone. This sequence joins TRBV9 and TRBJ1-1; D ambiguous. The CDR3 spans 14 residues. Trimming removed 3 bases from V and 0 bases from J, with 9 bases in between. The germline gives CDR1 SGDLS, CDR2 YYNGEE. CDR3 amino acids: CASSEGRMNTEAFF. The CDR3 DNA is TGTGCCAGCAGCGAGGGCAGGATGAACACTGAAGCTTTCTTT. The variable domain in full, with the rest retrieved from reference TRBV9 and TRBJ1-1, is DSGVTQTPKHLITATGQRVTLRCSPRSGDLSVYWYQQSLDQGLQFLIQYYNGEERAKGNILERFSAQQFPDLHSELNLSSLELGDSALYFCASSEGRMNTEAFFGQGTRLTVV.

This chain links TRBV7-3 with TRBJ2-1, with D unresolved. Germline V CDR1 and CDR2: SGHTA, FQGTGA. V lost 1 base and J 9 bases, leaving 10 bases between the germline ends. This CDR3 contains 13 residues. The CDR3 loop reads CASSLSGDPEQFF. In nucleotides, the CDR3 is TGTGCCAGCAGCTTAAGTGGGGATCCTGAGCAGTTCTTC.

This chain joins TRBV19 and TRBJ1-5; 9 bases are a match to TRBD1. CDR1 and CDR2 from the germline V gene are LNHDA and SQIVND (reference sequence). J gave up 6 bases and V 7 bases, and 7 bases lay outside the gene matches. The CDR3 has 14 residues. Written as DNA, the CDR3 is TGTGCCAGTAAAGACGGACAGGGGATTCAGCCCCAGCATTTT. Protein sequence: CASKDGQGIQPQHF.

This chain links TRBV6-5 with TRBJ1-5; tentative D call: TRBD1 (5 bases). V lost 6 bases, J lost 7 bases, and 19 bases lay in between. CDR1 is MNHEY and CDR2 is SVGAGI in the germline V gene. The CDR3 length is 15 residues. CDR3 in DNA: TGTGCCAGCAGGGACCTCAGGGTAAGCGGCCAGCCCCAGCATTTT. It translates to CASRDLRVSGQPQHF.

The chain couples TRBV2 to TRBJ2-7; no clear D. The germline V and J ends were trimmed by 3 bases and 3 bases, with 15 bases remaining between them. Germline assignment: CDR1 SNHLY and CDR2 FYNNEI. This CDR3 contains 15 residues. CDR3 region: CASSEETAKVYEQYF. The CDR3 DNA is TGTGCCAGCAGTGAGGAAACAGCTAAAGTCTACGAGCAGTACTTC.

The chain recombines TRBV29-1 with TRBJ1-1; no firm D call. V was trimmed by 1 base and J by 0 bases, leaving 6 bases between them. In germline, CDR1 is SQVTM, CDR2 ANQGSEA. CDR3 length equals 13 residues. The CDR3, as DNA: TGCAGCGTTGAAGGGGAGATGAACACTGAAGCTTTCTTT. This encodes CSVEGEMNTEAFF.

This rearrangement joins TRBV9 to TRBJ1-1; D uncertain. Germline CDR1 reads SGDLS; CDR2 reads YYNGEE. The CDR3 is made up of 14 amino acids. Between the trimmed V and J ends, which lost 0 bases and 4 bases, there was a span of 10 bases. CDR3 loop: CASSVDPGSTEAFF. CDR3 coding DNA: TGTGCCAGCAGCGTAGATCCGGGTTCCACTGAAGCTTTCTTT. Filled out from reference TRBV9 and TRBJ1-1, the complete variable domain reads DSGVTQTPKHLITATGQRVTLRCSPRSGDLSVYWYQQSLDQGLQFLIQYYNGEERAKGNILERFSAQQFPDLHSELNLSSLELGDSALYFCASSVDPGSTEAFFGQGTRLTVV.

The chain employs TRBV6-5 and TRBJ2-2; TRBD2 matches 7 bases. After removal of 10 bases from V and 5 bases from J, the junction contained 10 bases not matched to a gene. There are 14 residues in the CDR3. Per germline, CDR1 MNHEY and CDR2 SVGAGI. As DNA, the CDR3 is TGTGCCATAACCGGACTAGTGAGGACCGGGGAGCTGTTTTTT. This translates into CAITGLVRTGELFF.

The gene calls are TRBV12-3 or TRBV12-4 and TRBJ1-2; D is perhaps TRBD1 (6 bases). The length of the CDR3 is 13 residues. Trimming shortened V by 8 bases and J by 2 bases, and 12 bases separated the two germline ends. The CDR3 bases are TGTGCCAGCGCGCTCGGACAGAACTATGGCTACACCTTC. It specifies CASALGQNYGYTF.

The chain employs TRBV5-1 and TRBJ2-3; TRBD1 agrees at 7 bases. Trimming at V came to 7 bases and at J to 0 bases, leaving 5 bases not matched to a gene. The CDR3 is 14 amino acids. The germline gives CDR1 SGHRS, CDR2 YFSETQ. The CDR3 DNA follows: TGCGCCAGCGACGACAGGGCTAGCACAGATACGCAGTATTTT. Translation: CASDDRASTDTQYF.

The V call is TRBV7-8, the J call TRBJ2-3; D is ambiguous. Trimming shortened V by 5 bases and J by 2 bases, and 14 bases separated the two germline ends. CDR3 length: 15 amino acids. Looked up from germline, CDR1 is SGHVS and CDR2 is FQNEAQ. In nucleotides, the CDR3 is TGTGCCAGCAGCCCCCCCGGAGTGGCCACAGATACGCAGTATTTT. Translation gives CASSPPGVATDTQYF.

This chain connects TRBV5-1 to TRBJ2-7, with D tentatively TRBD2 (5 bases). Germline V CDR1 and CDR2: SGHRS, YFSETQ. Trimming took off 5 bases at V and 0 bases at J, with 15 bases between the two ends. The CDR3 loop spans 15 amino acids. The CDR3, as DNA: TGCGCCAGCAGGACTGACTACTGGAGCTCCTACGAGCAGTACTTC. Its protein product is CASRTDYWSSYEQYF.

The V and J genes are TRBV11-2 and TRBJ1-2; 7 nucleotides align to TRBD1. CDR1 and CDR2 (germline): SGHAT, FQNNGV. V shed 4 bases and J 10 bases; nucleotides not matched to a gene: 12. This CDR3 has 14 residues. The chain's CDR3 is CASSYAYQGVDYTF. CDR3 DNA sequence: TGTGCCAGCAGCTATGCCTACCAGGGGGTAGACTACACCTTC.

The V and J genes are TRBV14 and TRBJ2-7; 8 positions agree with TRBD1. The junction had 19 bases not matched to a gene; V was cut back by 5 bases and J by 7 bases. The CDR3 is 17 residues long. Germline CDR1 and CDR2: SGHDN and FVKESK. CDR3 in DNA: TGTGCCAGCAGCGACGGGGGCAGGGGGCGCAGGGTCGGTGAGCAGTACTTC. Residues: CASSDGGRGRRVGEQYF.

The chain recombines TRBV28 with TRBJ1-1, with 8 bases matching TRBD1. V trimming: 6 bases; J trimming: 3 bases; junction bases outside the gene matches: 9. The CDR3 covers 15 residues. CDR1 and CDR2 (germline): MDHEN, SYDVKM. CDR3 in DNA: TGTGCCAGCAGACCCGGTGACAGGGGATACACTGAAGCTTTCTTT. Protein product: CASRPGDRGYTEAFF.